This T cell receptor beta chain originates from a study of blood T cell repertoires in COVID-19. This CDR3 is built from 16 residues. V lost 2 bases and J lost 7; bases outside the gene matches: 11. Germline V gene lookup returns CDR1 MNHNS and CDR2 SASEGT. Sequencing used immunoSEQ multiplex PCR; TCRdb keeps in-frame clones, though not all of them. The table lists 90,000 to 100,000 clones, about 90% of them singletons. V gene TRBV6-1 combines with J gene TRBJ2-3; 8 nucleotides agree with TRBD2. Input material: peripheral blood. The clonotype originates from a man in his 70s with acute or convalescent COVID-19. The DNA of the CDR3 is TGTGCCAGCAGTGAAATGGGCGGGGGGCCTATGTATACGCAGTATTTT. It encodes CASSEMGGGPMYTQYF.